These T cell receptor beta chains were read from a single sample in a study of shared clonotypes between healthy human individuals. Using immunoSEQ multiplex PCR, the repertoire was profiled, and TCRdb retains in-frame clones only, with some absent. The top ten clones hold 15% to 20% of a sample with fewer than 350,000 clones, roughly 87% of them seen once. The sample comprised memory CD8+ T cells sorted from blood. The receptors were sampled from a man between 18 and 29 years old in good health. CDR3s include the opening cysteine and the closing phenylalanine or tryptophan. Fields, in order: J gene, D gene, V gene, CDR3 DNA, CDR3 protein. The D gene is left open where the match is weak.

j_call: TRBJ1-2; d_call: -; v_call: TRBV19; cdr3_nt: TGTGCCAGTAGTTTGGGTGACTATGGCTACACCTTC; cdr3_aa: CASSLGDYGYTF
j_call: TRBJ2-3; d_call: -; v_call: TRBV4-3; cdr3_nt: TGCGCCAGCAGCCGTACGGCGGATACGCAGTATTTT; cdr3_aa: CASSRTADTQYF
j_call: TRBJ2-2; d_call: TRBD2; v_call: TRBV10-1; cdr3_nt: TGCGCCAGCAGTGATGTCCGGGAGGAGAACACCGGGGAGCTGTTTTTT; cdr3_aa: CASSDVREENTGELFF
j_call: TRBJ1-3; d_call: TRBD1; v_call: TRBV28; cdr3_nt: TGTGCCAGCAGCGAGACAGGGCCGAATCCTGGAAACACCATATATTTT; cdr3_aa: CASSETGPNPGNTIYF
j_call: TRBJ2-1; d_call: -; v_call: TRBV12-5; cdr3_nt: TGTGCTAGTGGTTTCCCCGGGGTCGGCTCCTACAATGAGCAGTTCTTC; cdr3_aa: CASGFPGVGSYNEQFF
j_call: TRBJ2-7; d_call: TRBD1; v_call: TRBV29-1; cdr3_nt: TGCAGCGCGACAGGGGTGGGCTACGAGCAGTACTTC; cdr3_aa: CSATGVGYEQYF
j_call: TRBJ2-2; d_call: TRBD1; v_call: TRBV5-1; cdr3_nt: TGCGCCAGCAGCTTGGATGGGACAGGTACCGGGGAGCTGTTTTTT; cdr3_aa: CASSLDGTGTGELFF
j_call: TRBJ1-2; d_call: -; v_call: TRBV4-1; cdr3_nt: TGCGCCAGCAGCCAAGACAGTAACTATGGCTACACCTTC; cdr3_aa: CASSQDSNYGYTF
j_call: TRBJ2-1; d_call: -; v_call: TRBV7-9; cdr3_nt: TGTGCCAGCACCCAGGGCGTGGGCTCCTACAATGAGCAGTTCTTC; cdr3_aa: CASTQGVGSYNEQFF
j_call: TRBJ2-7; d_call: TRBD1; v_call: TRBV4-2; cdr3_nt: TGTGCCAGCAGCCAAGGGACAGGGAGCTCCTACGAGCAGTACTTC; cdr3_aa: CASSQGTGSSYEQYF